The present entry profiles one T cell receptor (beta chain) with its context. The sample is drawn from a study of response to subunit inactivated influenza vaccine. TCRdb reanalysed the RT-PCR reads using MiXCR and keeps one entry per CDR3 protein. Of some 850,000 distinct CDR3 sequences listed, 15% to 20% are singletons. Germline assignment: CDR1 ENHRY and CDR2 SYGVKD. The V and J ends lost 6 bases and 7 bases respectively, with 13 bases between them. The CDR3 sequence is 13 residues long. The sequence came from a man aged 50 to 60 who received an inactivated influenza vaccine. The V call is TRBV10-3, the J call TRBJ2-1, with D perhaps matching TRBD2 (6 bases). Specimen: PBMCs from blood, collected 4 to 6 days after vaccination. The CDR3 protein is CAIRGGGVNEQFF. As DNA, the CDR3 is TGTGCCATCAGGGGGGGAGGAGTGAATGAGCAGTTCTTC.